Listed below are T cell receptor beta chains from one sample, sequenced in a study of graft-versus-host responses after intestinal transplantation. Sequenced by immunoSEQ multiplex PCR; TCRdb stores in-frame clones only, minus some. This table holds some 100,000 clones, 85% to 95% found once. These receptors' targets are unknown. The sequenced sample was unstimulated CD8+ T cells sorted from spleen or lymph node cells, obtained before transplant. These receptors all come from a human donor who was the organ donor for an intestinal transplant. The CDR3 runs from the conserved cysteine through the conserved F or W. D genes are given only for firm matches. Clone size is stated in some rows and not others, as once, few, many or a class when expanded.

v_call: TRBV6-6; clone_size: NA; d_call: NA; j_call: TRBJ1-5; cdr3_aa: CASSPQGSNQPQHF; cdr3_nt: TGTGCCAGCAGTCCACAGGGAAGCAATCAGCCCCAGCATTTT
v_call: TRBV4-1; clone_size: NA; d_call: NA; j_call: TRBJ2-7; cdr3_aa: CASSQVRGPEQYF; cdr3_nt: TGCGCCAGCAGCCAAGTAAGGGGCCCCGAGCAGTACTTC
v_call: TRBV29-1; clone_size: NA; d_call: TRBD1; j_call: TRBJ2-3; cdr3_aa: CSEETGTTQYF; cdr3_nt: TGCAGCGAAGAGACAGGGACTACGCAGTATTTT
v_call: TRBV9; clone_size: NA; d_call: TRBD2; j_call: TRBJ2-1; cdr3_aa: CASSVAWAGAPYNEQFF; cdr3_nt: TGTGCCAGCAGCGTAGCTTGGGCGGGAGCCCCCTACAATGAGCAGTTCTTC
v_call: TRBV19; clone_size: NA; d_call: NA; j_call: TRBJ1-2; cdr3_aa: CASSLTGLLYGYTF; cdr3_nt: TGTGCCAGTAGTCTTACAGGGCTTCTCTATGGCTACACCTTC
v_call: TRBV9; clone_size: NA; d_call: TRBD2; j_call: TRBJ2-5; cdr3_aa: CASSSGGGTSARETQYF; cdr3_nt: TGTGCCAGCAGCTCCGGGGGAGGGACTAGCGCCAGGGAGACCCAGTACTTC
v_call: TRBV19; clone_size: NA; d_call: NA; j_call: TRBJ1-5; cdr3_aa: CASSMTQGQPQHF; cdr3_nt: TGTGCCAGTAGTATGACCCAGGGGCAGCCCCAGCATTTT
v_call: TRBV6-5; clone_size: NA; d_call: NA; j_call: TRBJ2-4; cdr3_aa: CASISRPEDIQYF; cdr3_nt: TGTGCCAGCATTTCACGTCCCGAGGACATTCAGTACTTC
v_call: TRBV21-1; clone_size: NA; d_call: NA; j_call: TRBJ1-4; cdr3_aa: CASSETPGQENEKLFF; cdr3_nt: TGTGCCAGCAGCGAGACCCCGGGACAGGAAAATGAAAAACTGTTTTTT
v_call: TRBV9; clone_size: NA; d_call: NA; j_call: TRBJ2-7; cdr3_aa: CASSVGTTYEQYF; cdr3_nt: TGTGCCAGCAGCGTAGGGACAACCTACGAGCAGTACTTC
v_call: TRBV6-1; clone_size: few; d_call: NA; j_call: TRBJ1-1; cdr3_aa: CASSKYDREAFF; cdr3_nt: TGTGCCAGCAGCAAATACGACAGGGAAGCTTTCTTT
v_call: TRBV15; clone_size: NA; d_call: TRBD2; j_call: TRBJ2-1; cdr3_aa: CATSSGTSGYNEQFF; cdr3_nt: TGTGCCACCAGCAGTGGGACTAGCGGCTACAATGAGCAGTTCTTC
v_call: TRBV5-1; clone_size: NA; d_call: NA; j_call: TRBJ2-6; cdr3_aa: CASSLFSGPLSGANVLTF; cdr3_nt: TGCGCCAGCAGCTTGTTTTCAGGGCCACTCTCTGGGGCCAACGTCCTGACTTTC
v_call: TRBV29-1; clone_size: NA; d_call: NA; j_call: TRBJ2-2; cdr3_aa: CSVWATYTGELFF; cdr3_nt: TGCAGCGTCTGGGCCACGTACACCGGGGAGCTGTTTTTT
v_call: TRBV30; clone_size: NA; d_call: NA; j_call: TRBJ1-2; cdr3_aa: CAWSVLYGYTF; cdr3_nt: TGTGCCTGGAGTGTACTCTATGGCTACACCTTC
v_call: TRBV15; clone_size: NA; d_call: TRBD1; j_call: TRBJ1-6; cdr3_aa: CATADRASNSPLHF; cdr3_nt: TGTGCCACCGCGGACAGGGCTTCTAATTCACCCCTCCACTTT
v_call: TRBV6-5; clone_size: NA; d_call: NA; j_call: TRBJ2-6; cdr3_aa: CASSYRWSSGANVLTF; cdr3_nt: TGTGCCAGCAGTTACCGTTGGAGCTCTGGGGCCAACGTCCTGACTTTC
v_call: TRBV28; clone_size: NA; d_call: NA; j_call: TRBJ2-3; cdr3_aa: CATQIATSLTSTDTQYF; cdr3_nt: TGTGCCACGCAAATCGCAACTAGTTTAACTAGCACAGATACGCAGTATTTT
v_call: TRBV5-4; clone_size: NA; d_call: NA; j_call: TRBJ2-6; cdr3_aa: CASRQGESSGANVLTF; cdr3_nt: TGTGCCAGCAGACAGGGCGAGAGCTCTGGGGCCAACGTCCTGACTTTC
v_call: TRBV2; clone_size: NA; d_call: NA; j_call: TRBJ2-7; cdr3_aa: CATLRPRTTITPYEQYF; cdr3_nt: TGTGCCACCCTACGACCCCGGACTACCATAACCCCCTACGAGCAGTACTTC
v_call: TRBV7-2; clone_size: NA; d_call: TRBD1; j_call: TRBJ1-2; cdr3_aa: CASSFPGTGRANYGYTF; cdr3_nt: TGTGCCAGCAGCTTTCCCGGGACAGGGAGGGCTAACTATGGCTACACCTTC
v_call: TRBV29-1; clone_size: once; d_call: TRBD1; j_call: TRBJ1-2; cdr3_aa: CSVLTGENGYTF; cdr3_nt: TGCAGCGTTCTGACAGGGGAGAATGGCTACACCTTC
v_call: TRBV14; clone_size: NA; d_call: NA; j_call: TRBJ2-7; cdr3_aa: CASSQLKRAYEQYF; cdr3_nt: TGTGCCAGCAGCCAGCTTAAGCGGGCCTACGAGCAGTACTTC
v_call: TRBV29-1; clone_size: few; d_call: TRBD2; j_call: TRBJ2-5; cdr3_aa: CSVEAGGSETQYF; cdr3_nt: TGCAGCGTTGAAGCGGGAGGCTCAGAGACCCAGTACTTC
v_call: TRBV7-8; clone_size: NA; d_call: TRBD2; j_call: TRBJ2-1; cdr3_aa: CASSLETSGRVEQFF; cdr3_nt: TGTGCCAGCAGCTTAGAGACTAGCGGGAGAGTTGAGCAGTTCTTC
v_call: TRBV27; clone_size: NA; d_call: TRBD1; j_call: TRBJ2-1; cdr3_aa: CASSVTGVVNEQFF; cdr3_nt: TGTGCCAGCAGCGTGACAGGGGTTGTCAATGAGCAGTTCTTC
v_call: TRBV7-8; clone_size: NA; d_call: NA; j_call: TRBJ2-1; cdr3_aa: CASSRLPGNEQFF; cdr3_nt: TGTGCCAGCAGTCGACTCCCAGGGAATGAGCAGTTCTTC
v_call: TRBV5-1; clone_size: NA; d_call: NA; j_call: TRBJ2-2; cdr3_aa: CASSSIAPGELFF; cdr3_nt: TGCGCCAGCAGCTCGATAGCGCCCGGGGAGCTGTTTTTT